Below, one TCR beta chain is given with its context. This sample was taken from a study of cytomegalovirus exposure and HLA in healthy donors. PCR primers comprised 60 Vbeta and 13 Jbeta primers. Here immunoSEQ multiplex PCR was the method, and the copy in TCRdb shows in-frame clones only, minus some. This table holds around 150,000 clones, over 75% found once. This CDR3 region has 14 residues. From germline, CDR1 is GTSNPN and CDR2 SVGIG (reference sequence). V lost 2 bases to trimming and J lost 3 bases, with 11 bases between them. The TCR sequence derives from a woman younger than 45 in good health and CMV-seronegative. This chain connects TRBV30 to TRBJ1-5; possible D gene TRBD1, 6 bases. Source material: PBMCs. CDR3 residues: CAWSTGGINQPQHF. CDR3 DNA: TGTGCCTGGAGTACGGGGGGCATCAATCAGCCCCAGCATTTT.